The following is a T cell receptor (beta chain) sequence with its context. Its cognate antigen is unknown. Repertoires were generated with immunoSEQ multiplex PCR, while TCRdb's copy carries only in-frame clones and drops some. This table holds 250,000 to 300,000 clones, around 92% found once. The CDR3 covers 15 residues. Per the germline V gene, CDR1 is MDHEN and CDR2 is SYDVKM. V dropped 1 base and J dropped 10 bases, with 17 bases sitting between them. This entry comes from a study of T cell responses to AZD1222 COVID-19 vaccine. Study results and caveats: Unmutated variant regions are reportedly the target of nearly half of TCRs that are spike-specific. Spike-specific TCR repertoires showed rising breadth and depth after two AZD1222 doses.

The TCR comes from an adult who received the AZD1222 COVID-19 vaccine. The input for sequencing was peripheral blood, taken 28 days after the second AZD1222 dose. This chain uses TRBV28 with TRBJ1-5, with D possibly being TRBD1 (6 bases). In DNA, the CDR3 is TGTGCCAGCAGTTTATCCGGGGGCCGGGGTCGACCCCAGCATTTT. Encoded protein: CASSLSGGRGRPQHF. Variable domain in full (rest from reference TRBV28 and TRBJ1-5): DVKVTQSSRYLVKRTGEKVFLECVQDMDHENMFWYRQDPGLGLRLIYFSYDVKMKEKGDIPEGYSVSREKKERFSLILESASTNQTSMYLCASSLSGGRGRPQHFGDGTRLSIL.